Listed below are T cell receptor beta chains from one sample, sequenced in a study of T cells in localized non-small cell lung cancer. Libraries were prepared by immunoSEQ multiplex PCR; TCRdb keeps only in-frame clonotypes and omits some of them. The table records approximately 15,000 clones, around 85% of them present only once. The input for sequencing was peripheral blood, taken before any cancer treatment. These receptor sequences come from a woman aged 35 to 70 with stage I lung adenocarcinoma. CDR3s leave out the opening cysteine and the closing phenylalanine or tryptophan.

V gene	J gene	CDR3 protein
TRBV10-3	TRBJ2-2	AILRIGTDANTGELF
TRBV10-3	TRBJ2-1	AIRPGTEYNEQF
TRBV5-1	TRBJ2-5	ASSPMGQPQETQY
TRBV19	TRBJ1-6	ASRARLAQGWDSPLH
TRBV4-2	TRBJ1-1	ASSQDSGREAF
TRBV7-9	TRBJ2-7	ASSTGTTYEQY
TRBV15	TRBJ1-6	ATSRAPDRGIRLDSPLH
TRBV7-5	TRBJ1-2	ARSPRGSSGYT
TRBV7-9	TRBJ1-2	ASSLEWQGGYT
TRBV5-6	TRBJ2-3	ASSLAWLPSTDTQY
TRBV10-3	TRBJ1-1	AISESWRGTTEAF
TRBV7-9	TRBJ2-5	ASSLAGQGQETQY
TRBV2	TRBJ2-7	ASRARPGLAGGYEQY
TRBV2	TRBJ2-1	ASGTGLGEQF
TRBV11-2	TRBJ2-7	ASSLNPSSGGYEQY
TRBV5-1	TRBJ2-1	ASSLVQGYNEQF
TRBV30	TRBJ2-2	ACVGHVTGELF
TRBV2	TRBJ2-7	ASSEAGRGGGGQY
TRBV19	TRBJ1-2	ASSIDVVWGGYT
TRBV5-1	TRBJ2-1	ASSLSSSGGNEQF
TRBV7-9	TRBJ1-6	ASSPTETSSLH
TRBV6-5	TRBJ1-2	ASSPPGASKGGYT
TRBV4-1	TRBJ2-5	ASSQALAGSQETQY
TRBV7-2	TRBJ1-1	ASSSSDRKAVNTEAF
TRBV7-3	TRBJ2-3	ASSALLAGRGDTQY
TRBV7-2	TRBJ2-1	ASSLWLAGGNEQF
TRBV6-1	TRBJ1-1	ASSEGGGLLNTEAF
TRBV18	TRBJ2-6	ASSPVWGRAGANVLT
TRBV2	TRBJ2-5	ASFPPPGLAGGIEETQY